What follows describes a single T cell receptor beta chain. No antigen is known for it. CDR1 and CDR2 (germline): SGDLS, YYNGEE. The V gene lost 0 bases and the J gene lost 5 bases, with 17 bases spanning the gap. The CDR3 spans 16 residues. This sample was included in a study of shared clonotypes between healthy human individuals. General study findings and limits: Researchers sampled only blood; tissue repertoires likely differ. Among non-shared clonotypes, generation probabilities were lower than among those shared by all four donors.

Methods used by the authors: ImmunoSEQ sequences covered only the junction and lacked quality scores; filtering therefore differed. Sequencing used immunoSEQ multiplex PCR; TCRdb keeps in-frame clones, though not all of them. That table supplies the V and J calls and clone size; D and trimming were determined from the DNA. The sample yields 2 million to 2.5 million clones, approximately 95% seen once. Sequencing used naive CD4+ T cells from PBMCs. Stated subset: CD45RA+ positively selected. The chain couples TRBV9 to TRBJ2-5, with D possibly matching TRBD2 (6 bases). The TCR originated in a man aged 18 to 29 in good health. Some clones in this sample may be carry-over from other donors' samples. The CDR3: CASSVGAMERGETQYF. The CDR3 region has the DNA TGTGCCAGCAGCGTAGGAGCGATGGAACGGGGGGAGACCCAGTACTTC.